This T cell receptor (beta chain) derives from a study of blood T cell repertoires in COVID-19. The overall study: The United States, Italy and Spain were the sources of the acute and convalescent COVID-19 samples. T cells, B-cell-depleted T cells, or PBMCs provided the cDNA or gDNA that served as material.

Enrollment of patients from Seattle took place during active infection, with longitudinal follow-up. Original analysis: Counts of nucleated cells, estimated from reference gene primer amplification, were obtained. Produced via immunoSEQ multiplex PCR; TCRdb's table is partial and in-frame only. Clone size and V and J calls were adopted from that table, with D and trimming inferred from the DNA. The sample records roughly 200,000 clones, approximately 80% being singletons. With 8 bases removed from V and 7 bases from J, the gap between germline ends came to 14 bases. Germline V gene data show CDR1 as LNHDA and CDR2 as SQIVND (reference sequence). The CDR3 totals 12 residues.

This rearrangement joins TRBV19 to TRBJ1-2, with D possibly matching TRBD1 (6 bases). The sequence derives from a woman aged 80 or over with COVID-19, enrolled during active disease. Sequenced input: peripheral blood. The DNA for the CDR3 is TGTGCCAGTCATGAACAGGGCGGTGGCTACACCTTC. It is translated as CASHEQGGGYTF.